Listed here are 22 T cell receptor beta chains from one sample, sequenced in a study of CD8+CD57+ T cells in acquired aplastic anemia. For CDR3 and TCR beta VDJ profiling, genomic DNA was the template used. MiXCR was run by TCRdb on the reads, yielding one entry per CDR3 protein. The top ten hold under 4.5% of the sample, which has hundreds of thousands of distinct CDR3 sequences, roughly 64% seen once. Sequencing was carried out using sorted CD4+, CD8+, or CD8+CD57+ T cells (not recorded which) from PBMCs. These receptors came from a human donor in good health, serving as a control.

This clonotype was seen many times. V usage is TRBV4-3 and J usage is TRBJ1-2; 7 bases fit TRBD1. V lost 4 bases to trimming and J lost 3 bases; unmatched junction nucleotides: 11. CDR3 length: 16 amino acids. Germline V lookup: CDR1 LGHNA, CDR2 YSLEER. For the CDR3, the DNA is TGCGCCAGCAGCCTTAGGACAGGAGCCGAATACTATGGCTACACCTTC. Its protein product is CASSLRTGAEYYGYTF.

On this clonotype itself: The DNA is left out, because the CDR3 cannot be placed on it with certainty; the CDR3 is given as TCRdb lists it. This chain joins TRBV7-2 and TRBJ1-2; the D call of TRBD1 is as the table states it, not checked on the DNA. Germline V lookup: CDR1 SGHTA, CDR2 FQGNSA. The CDR3 contains 15 residues when both ends are counted. The CDR3: CASSYRDREAFFGHF.

This clonotype was seen only a few times. The chain has TRBV12-3 or TRBV12-4 and TRBJ1-5, with 7 bases aligning to TRBD1. This CDR3 contains 13 residues. Trimming cost V 3 bases and J 12 bases; bases outside gene matches: 8. CDR3 nucleotides: TGTGCCAGCAGTTTGGACAGGTTGTGGTTCCAGCATTTT. It translates to CASSLDRLWFQHF.

There are many counts of this clonotype. The V and J genes are TRBV6-5 and TRBJ2-2, with TRBD2 as a possible D gene (7 bases). Per the germline V gene, CDR1 is MNHEY and CDR2 is SVGAGI. The CDR3 has 16 amino acids. Trimming removed 2 bases at V and 6 bases at J, with 16 bases between. CDR3 loop: CASSYTSVGGPGELFF. In nucleotides, the CDR3 is TGTGCCAGCAGTTACACTAGCGTTGGGGGGCCCGGGGAGCTGTTTTTT.

This clonotype appeared many times. This chain uses TRBV24-1 with TRBJ2-7; perhaps TRBD2 as D (6 bases). The CDR3 runs 13 residues. The germline CDR1 and CDR2 sequences are KGHDR and SFDVKD. V was shortened by 3 bases and J by 6 bases, with 11 bases between the two germline ends. This CDR3 is CATSDRLVGEQYF. Here the CDR3 DNA reads TGTGCCACCAGTGATCGACTAGTTGGCGAGCAGTACTTC.

This rearrangement joins TRBV16 to TRBJ2-2; perhaps TRBD1 as D (6 bases). The CDR3 runs 16 residues. Germline CDR1 is KGHSY and CDR2 is FQNENV. Between the trimmed V and J ends, which lost 0 bases and 3 bases, there was a span of 11 bases. CDR3 sequence: CASSQSWQGYTGELFF. The CDR3 nucleotides read TGTGCCAGCAGCCAATCTTGGCAGGGGTACACCGGGGAGCTGTTTTTT. Combining the CDR3 with reference TRBV16 and TRBJ2-2 gives the whole variable domain GEEVAQTPKHLVRGEGQKAKLYCAPIKGHSYVFWYQQVLKNEFKFLISFQNENVFDETGMPKERFSAKCLPNSPCSLEIQATKLEDSAVYFCASSQSWQGYTGELFFGEGSRLTVL.

The chain couples TRBV7-2 to TRBJ1-1; D is undetermined. CDR1 SGHTA and CDR2 FQGNSA come from the germline V gene. V lost 1 base and J 11 bases, leaving 14 bases between the germline ends. This CDR3 is 13 amino acids long. DNA of the CDR3: TGTGCCAGCAGCTTAGAGGCGGGATCCCGGGCTTTCTTT. It translates to CASSLEAGSRAFF.

Of note for this clonotype: This likely comes from a read error, as the CDR3 has no conserved phenylalanine or tryptophan at its end. The DNA is omitted, as the CDR3 cannot be located on it reliably, and the CDR3 follows TCRdb's listing. The rearrangement uses TRBV10-3 and TRBJ1-1; the D call TRBD1 from the table was never checked on the DNA. The CDR3 spans 13 residues, counting both ends. From germline, CDR1 is ENHRY and CDR2 SYGVKD. The CDR3 loop reads CAIREDKLPGDTI.

This clonotype was counted at least ten times. V and J are TRBV25-1 and TRBJ2-7, with D unresolved. Trimming pared 4 bases from V and 2 bases from J, leaving 12 bases between. This CDR3 region has 14 residues. Germline V gene sequence: CDR1 MGHDK, CDR2 SYGVNS. CDR3 sequence reads: CASSAQQDPYEQYF. DNA of the CDR3: TGTGCCAGCAGTGCCCAGCAGGATCCCTACGAGCAGTACTTC.

The chain employs TRBV12-3 or TRBV12-4 and TRBJ2-7; D is perhaps TRBD2 (6 bases). Trimming shortened V by 5 bases and J by 3 bases, and 26 bases separated the two germline ends. There are 18 residues in the CDR3. The CDR3 DNA follows: TGTGCCAGCAGTCCGCAACCCTCCGGACTATCTACGGTCTACGAGCAGTACTTC. This codes for CASSPQPSGLSTVYEQYF.

On this clonotype itself: The conserved closing phenylalanine or tryptophan is absent in this CDR3, likely reflecting a read error. It is unclear where the CDR3 begins or ends on the DNA, so no DNA is shown, and the CDR3 is as TCRdb lists it. The rearrangement joins TRBV7-9 to TRBJ2-5; the table names TRBD1, a call not compared with the DNA. Germline CDR1 reads SEHNR; CDR2 reads FQNEAQ (reference sequence). From its first to its last residue, the CDR3 has 13 amino acids. CDR3 region: CASSSGTGPLGPN.

With regard to this clonotype: One junction end does not reproduce the germline sequence, and a read error may be involved. The genes are TRBV5-1 and TRBJ2-3; D remains ambiguous. Germline V gene lookup returns CDR1 SGHRS and CDR2 YFSETQ. This CDR3 has 16 residues. The CDR3 region has the DNA TGTGCCAGCAGCTTAATGGGAACACTGAAGACAGATACGCAGTATTTT. Encoded protein: CASSLMGTLKTDTQYF.

The chain joins TRBV11-3 to TRBJ1-1; a possible D gene is TRBD1 (5 bases). The CDR3 consists of 13 residues. V was cut by 5 bases and J by 10 bases, with 17 bases left in between. Germline V gene data show CDR1 as SGHNT and CDR2 as YENEEA. CDR3 protein: CASSIRGFELAFF. The CDR3 region has the DNA TGTGCCAGCAGCATAAGGGGTTTCGAGTTAGCTTTCTTT.

This clonotype was seen ten or more times. The chain uses TRBV7-6 and TRBJ2-7; D unclear. The V gene's germline CDR1 is SGHVS and CDR2 FNYEAQ. The CDR3 is 12 residues long. Trimming stripped 5 bases from V and 6 bases from J, with 11 bases between. The CDR3 sequence is CASSPHGIEQYF. In nucleotides, the CDR3 is TGTGCCAGCAGCCCCCATGGGATCGAGCAGTACTTC.

For the CDR3, the DNA is TGTGCCACCTCAAGGCAGGACAGTGGTGTCGAGCAGTACTTC. Its translation: CATSRQDSGVEQYF. V usage is TRBV2 and J usage is TRBJ2-7, with D perhaps TRBD1 (6 bases). This CDR3 is built from 14 residues. Germline V gene sequence: CDR1 SNHLY, CDR2 FYNNEI. V lost 10 bases, J lost 6 bases, and 22 bases lay in between.

This clonotype was detected only a few times. The CDR3 loop reads CAWIFGGANTGELFF. The CDR3 DNA follows: TGTGCCTGGATCTTTGGGGGGGCGAACACCGGGGAGCTGTTTTTT. This chain joins TRBV30 and TRBJ2-2; the match to TRBD2 covers 7 bases. From germline, CDR1 is GTSNPN and CDR2 SVGIG (reference sequence). V shed 4 bases, J shed 0 bases, and the junction held 5 bases outside the gene matches. This CDR3 is built from 15 residues.

A note on this clonotype: At one boundary the junction diverges from the germline segment, which might be a read error. This chain joins TRBV7-9 and TRBJ1-3; D ambiguous. The germline CDR1 and CDR2 sequences are SEHNR and FQNEAQ (reference sequence). The CDR3 is made up of 13 amino acids. The CDR3 here is CASSQSSGTTIYF. The CDR3 DNA reads as TGTGCCAGCAGCCAGAGCTCTGGAACCACCATATATTTT.

In this sample, this clonotype turned up once. For the CDR3, the DNA is TGTGCCAGCAGTGAAGAGGGTGGGGGCGAGCAGTACTTC. Its translation is CASSEEGGGEQYF. This sequence joins TRBV6-1 and TRBJ2-7; D may correspond to TRBD1 or TRBD2 (5 bases each). The CDR3 has 13 residues. V lost 1 base and J 6 bases, leaving 10 bases between the germline ends. From germline, CDR1 is MNHNS and CDR2 SASEGT.

This clonotype appeared many times. The chain recombines TRBV24-1 with TRBJ2-2; D might be TRBD1 or TRBD2, each matching 6 bases. V was pared by 7 bases and J by 0 bases, with 14 bases between. CDR3 length: 16 amino acids. Germline V gene sequence: CDR1 KGHDR, CDR2 SFDVKD. The CDR3 sequence is CATRGGGQPNTGELFF. The CDR3 nucleotides are TGTGCCACCAGAGGAGGGGGTCAGCCGAACACCGGGGAGCTGTTTTTT.

The V call is TRBV18, the J call TRBJ1-2; D ambiguous. Germline V CDR1 and CDR2: KGHSH, LQKENI. The CDR3 is 13 residues long. V lost 1 base and J lost 1, with 4 bases in between. The CDR3 region is CASSPRNNYGYTF. In DNA form, the CDR3 reads TGTGCCAGCTCACCACGTAATAACTATGGCTACACCTTC.

With respect to this clonotype: This may be a read error, as it is one base from a much larger clone. CDR3 DNA sequence: TGTGCCAGCAGAGGACGGTCCAATGAGCAGTTCTTC. Translation: CASRGRSNEQFF. This chain joins TRBV9 and TRBJ2-1; no reliable D call. Germline CDR1 reads SGDLS; CDR2 reads YYNGEE. The V and J ends lost 5 bases and 6 bases respectively, with 9 bases between them. The CDR3 runs 12 residues.

The rearrangement links TRBV10-3 to TRBJ2-1; maybe TRBD1 (6 bases). Germline V CDR1 and CDR2: ENHRY, SYGVKD. Trimming cost V 4 bases and J 5 bases, with 15 bases left between them. This CDR3 contains 15 residues. This CDR3 reads CAISGLVGADNEQFF. For the CDR3, the DNA is TGTGCCATCAGTGGGCTTGTGGGGGCGGACAATGAGCAGTTCTTC.